This T cell receptor (beta chain) was found in a study of beta chain features in type 1 diabetes. A remark on this clone: Its antigen is unidentified.

Expressed TCRB transcripts were sequenced because the isolated RNA had all been reverse transcribed beforehand. Sequenced by immunoSEQ multiplex PCR; TCRdb stores in-frame clones only, minus some. The data show hundreds of thousands of clones, around an eighth seen once. Points from the study as a whole: Type 1 diabetes patients had TCRB CDR3s that were shorter (moderately but significantly so) in all four CD4+ subsets.

The receptor comes from a woman aged 18-30 years with type 1 diabetes. The sequenced sample was naive CD4+ T cells from blood.

CDR3 coding DNA: TGTGCCAGCCAAGCTACAGGGGGGAGCTACGAGCAGTACTTC. It is translated as CASQATGGSYEQYF. The J gene is TRBJ2-7, the V gene TRBV28; TRBD1 agrees at 8 bases. Per the germline V gene, CDR1 is MDHEN and CDR2 is SYDVKM. The V and J ends lost 8 bases and 3 bases, in that order; junction bases with no gene match: 9. The CDR3 is made up of 14 amino acids.